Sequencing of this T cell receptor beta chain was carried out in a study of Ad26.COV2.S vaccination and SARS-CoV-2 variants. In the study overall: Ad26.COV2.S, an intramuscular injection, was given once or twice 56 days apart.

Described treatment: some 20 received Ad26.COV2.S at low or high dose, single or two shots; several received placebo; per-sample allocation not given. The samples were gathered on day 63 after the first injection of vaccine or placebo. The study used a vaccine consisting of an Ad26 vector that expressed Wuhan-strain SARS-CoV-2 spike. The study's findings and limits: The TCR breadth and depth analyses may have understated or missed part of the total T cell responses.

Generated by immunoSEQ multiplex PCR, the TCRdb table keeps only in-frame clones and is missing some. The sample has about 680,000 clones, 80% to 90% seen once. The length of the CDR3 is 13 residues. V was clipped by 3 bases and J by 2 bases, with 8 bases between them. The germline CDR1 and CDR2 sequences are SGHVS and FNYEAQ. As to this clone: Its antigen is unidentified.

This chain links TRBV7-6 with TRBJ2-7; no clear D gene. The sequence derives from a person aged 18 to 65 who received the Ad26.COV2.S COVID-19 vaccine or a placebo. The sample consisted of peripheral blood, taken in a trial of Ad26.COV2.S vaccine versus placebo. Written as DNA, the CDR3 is TGTGCCAGCAGCTTGGGGTCCCCCTACGAGCAGTACTTC. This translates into CASSLGSPYEQYF.